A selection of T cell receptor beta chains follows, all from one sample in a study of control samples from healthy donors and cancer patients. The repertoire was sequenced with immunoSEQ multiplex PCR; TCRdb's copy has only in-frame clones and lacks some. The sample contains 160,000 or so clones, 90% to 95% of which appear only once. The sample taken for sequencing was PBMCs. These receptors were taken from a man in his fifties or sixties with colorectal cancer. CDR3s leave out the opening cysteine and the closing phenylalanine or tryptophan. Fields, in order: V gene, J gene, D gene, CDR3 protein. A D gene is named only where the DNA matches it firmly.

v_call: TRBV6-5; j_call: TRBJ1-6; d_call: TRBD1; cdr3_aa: ASSPGGTMDSPLH
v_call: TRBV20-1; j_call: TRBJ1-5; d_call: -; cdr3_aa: SASSGQFEQPQH
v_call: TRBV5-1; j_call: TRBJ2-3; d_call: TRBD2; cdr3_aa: ASSLEAPRGGRAHTNTQY
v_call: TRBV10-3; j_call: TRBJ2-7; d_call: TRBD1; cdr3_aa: AISGRQGAIDEQY
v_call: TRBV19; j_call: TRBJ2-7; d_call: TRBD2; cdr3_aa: ASTASGVPYEQY
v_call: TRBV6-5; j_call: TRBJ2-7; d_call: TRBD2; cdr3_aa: ASGTSGGAFEQY
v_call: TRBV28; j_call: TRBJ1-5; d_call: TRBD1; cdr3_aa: ASRTDRADQPQH
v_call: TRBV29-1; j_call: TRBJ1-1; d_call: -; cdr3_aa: SVEREGNTEAF
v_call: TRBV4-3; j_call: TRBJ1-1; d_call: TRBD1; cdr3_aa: ASSQETGAWTEAF
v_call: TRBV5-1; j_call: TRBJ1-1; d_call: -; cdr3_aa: ASSWGHGKDTEAF
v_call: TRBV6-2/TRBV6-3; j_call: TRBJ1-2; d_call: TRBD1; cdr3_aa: ASSPRETGHGYT
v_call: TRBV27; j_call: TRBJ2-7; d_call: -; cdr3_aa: ASMPIDKLSYEQY
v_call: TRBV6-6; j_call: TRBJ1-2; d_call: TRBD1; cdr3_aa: ASRSGDSPNYGYT
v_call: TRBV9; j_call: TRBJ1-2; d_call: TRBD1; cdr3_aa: ASSLQDRAGNGYT
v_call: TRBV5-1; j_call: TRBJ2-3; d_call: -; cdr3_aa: ASRSGASSTDTQY
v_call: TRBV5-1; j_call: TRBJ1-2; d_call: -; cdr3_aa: ASSLGGIDYGYT
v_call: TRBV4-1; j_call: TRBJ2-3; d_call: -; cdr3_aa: ASSRFPSVPTDTQY
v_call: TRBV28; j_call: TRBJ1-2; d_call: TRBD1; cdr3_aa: ASSSAEGGRGFGYT
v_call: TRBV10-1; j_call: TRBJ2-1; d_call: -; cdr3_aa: ASSQIGSGANEQF
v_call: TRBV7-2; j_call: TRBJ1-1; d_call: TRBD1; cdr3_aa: ASSLGQGNTEAF
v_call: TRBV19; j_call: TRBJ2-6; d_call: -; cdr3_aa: ASSVRVVASGANVLT
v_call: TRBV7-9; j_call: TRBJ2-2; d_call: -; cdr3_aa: ASSLVGELF
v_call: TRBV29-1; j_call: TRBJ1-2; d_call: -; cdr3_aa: SVDWGAGGYT
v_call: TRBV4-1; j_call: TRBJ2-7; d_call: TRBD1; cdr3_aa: ASSQGTGDYEQY
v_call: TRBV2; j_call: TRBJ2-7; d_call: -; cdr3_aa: ASSEEAGPYEQY
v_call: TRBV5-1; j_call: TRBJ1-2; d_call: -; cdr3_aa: ASSLKANYGYT
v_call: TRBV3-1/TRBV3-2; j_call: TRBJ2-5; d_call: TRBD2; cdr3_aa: ASTTSGGLQETQY
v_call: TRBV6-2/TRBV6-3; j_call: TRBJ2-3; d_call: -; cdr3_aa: ASSFSTSSTDTQY
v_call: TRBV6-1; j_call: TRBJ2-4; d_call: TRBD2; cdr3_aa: ASSEPAGWGAKNIQY
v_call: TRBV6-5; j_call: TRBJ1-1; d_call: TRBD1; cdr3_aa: ASSPRDRGPEAF
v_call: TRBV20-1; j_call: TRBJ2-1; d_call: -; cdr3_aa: SGHSYNEQF
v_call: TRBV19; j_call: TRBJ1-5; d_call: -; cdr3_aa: ASSFPQGPLSNQPQH
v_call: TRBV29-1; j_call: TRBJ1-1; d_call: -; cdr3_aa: SGRSGNTEAF
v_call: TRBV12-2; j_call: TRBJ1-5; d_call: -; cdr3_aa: ASRPMDARYSNQPQH
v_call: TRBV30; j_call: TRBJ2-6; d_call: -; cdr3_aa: AWSPDPSGANVLT
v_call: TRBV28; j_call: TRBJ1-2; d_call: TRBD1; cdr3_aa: ASSLGTGPGYT
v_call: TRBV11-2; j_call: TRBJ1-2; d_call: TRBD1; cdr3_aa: ASSSGQGNSYGYT
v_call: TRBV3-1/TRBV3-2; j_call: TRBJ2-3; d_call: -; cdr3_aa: ASSQDGGGGNTDTQY
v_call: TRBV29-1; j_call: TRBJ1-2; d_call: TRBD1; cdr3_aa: SVEGGQGAPNYGYT
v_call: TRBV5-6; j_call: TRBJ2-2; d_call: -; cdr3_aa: ASSLNYPNTGELF
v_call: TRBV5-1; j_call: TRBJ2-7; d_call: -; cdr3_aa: ASSLDGTSYEQY
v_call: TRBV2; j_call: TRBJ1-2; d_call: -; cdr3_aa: ASSGRPNSSYGYT
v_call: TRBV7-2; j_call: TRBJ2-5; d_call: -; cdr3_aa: ASSLLGQQETQY
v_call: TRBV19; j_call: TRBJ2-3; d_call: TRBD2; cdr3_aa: ASSIAPASGGSTDTQY
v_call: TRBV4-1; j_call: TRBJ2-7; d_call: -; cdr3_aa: ASSQDGYEQY
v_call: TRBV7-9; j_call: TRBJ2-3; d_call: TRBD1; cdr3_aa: ATPLRDRVPPDTQY
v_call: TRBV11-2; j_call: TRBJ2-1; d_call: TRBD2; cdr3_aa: ASSSAGLAGERGEQF
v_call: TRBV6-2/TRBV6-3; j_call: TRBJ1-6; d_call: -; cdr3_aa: ASSYQEGGLVDSPLH
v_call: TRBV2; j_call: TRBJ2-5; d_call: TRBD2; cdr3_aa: ASGGGWRETQY
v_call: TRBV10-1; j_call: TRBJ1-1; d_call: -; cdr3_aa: ASSARGNPNTEAF
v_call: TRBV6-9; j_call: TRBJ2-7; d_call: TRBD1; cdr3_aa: ASSYSDRDSYEQY
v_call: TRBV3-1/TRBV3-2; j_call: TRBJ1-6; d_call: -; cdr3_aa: ASSPTRDSPLH
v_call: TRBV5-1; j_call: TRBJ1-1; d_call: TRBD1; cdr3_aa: ASTLGRDRGPVTEAF
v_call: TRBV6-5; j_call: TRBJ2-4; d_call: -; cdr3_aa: ASRVQGINIQY
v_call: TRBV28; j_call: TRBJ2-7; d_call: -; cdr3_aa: ASRPGGETYEQY
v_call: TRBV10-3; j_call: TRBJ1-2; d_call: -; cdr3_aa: AISERGDDGYT
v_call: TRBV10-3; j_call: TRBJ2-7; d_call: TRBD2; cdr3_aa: AIRIAGAYEQY